These T cell receptor beta chains were read from a single sample in a study of blood T cell repertoires in COVID-19. The table came from immunoSEQ multiplex PCR; TCRdb's copy has only in-frame clones and leaves some out. Among more than 100,000 clones listed, about four fifths were seen once. The sequencing sample was made of peripheral blood. The source is a woman aged 50 to 60 with acute or convalescent COVID-19. Each CDR3 is given with its conserved first and last residue. The D gene is left open where the match is weak. Size values are once, few and many counts, or a class for expanded clones, and some rows have none.

D gene	V gene	clone size	J gene	CDR3 DNA	CDR3 protein
.	TRBV5-1	once	TRBJ2-7	TGCGCCAGCAGCTTGAATAGCTACGAGCAGTACTTC	CASSLNSYEQYF
.	TRBV19	.	TRBJ2-2	TGTGCCAGTCAATTCCTTTCTATACACACCGGGGAGCTGTTTTTT	CASQFLSIHTGELFF
.	TRBV15	.	TRBJ1-6	TGTGCCACCAGCAGAGATGTAACACCCCTCCACTTT	CATSRDVTPLHF
TRBD1	TRBV18	.	TRBJ1-1	TGTGCCAGCTCACCCCCGACAGGGGTGAACACTGAAGCTTTCTTT	CASSPPTGVNTEAFF
.	TRBV6-1	.	TRBJ1-1	TGTGCCAGCAGTGACGAGGGAGGCCTCACTCACACTGAAGCTTTCTTT	CASSDEGGLTHTEAFF
.	TRBV19	.	TRBJ2-7	TGTGCCAGTAGTATAGCCAGGGGTTCCTACGAGCAGTACTTC	CASSIARGSYEQYF
TRBD2	TRBV30	.	TRBJ2-7	TGTGCCTGGGGACTAGCGGGGGGGCTCACCTACGAGCAGTACTTC	CAWGLAGGLTYEQYF
.	TRBV5-1	many	TRBJ2-3	TGCGCCAGCAGCATTAACAGGGTGGGCACAGATACGCAGTATTTT	CASSINRVGTDTQYF
.	TRBV7-8	.	TRBJ1-1	TGTGCCAGCAGCTTAGTACGGGGAACGAACACTGAAGCTTTCTTT	CASSLVRGTNTEAFF
TRBD1	TRBV6-5	.	TRBJ1-4	TGTGCCAGCAGCCTCCTGACAGGGGAGGATGAAAAACTGTTTTTT	CASSLLTGEDEKLFF
.	TRBV6-1	.	TRBJ1-5	TGTGCCAGCAGTGAAAACAGGTATAGCAATCAGCCCCAGCATTTT	CASSENRYSNQPQHF
TRBD1	TRBV15	.	TRBJ1-2	TGTGCCACACGGACAGGGGAGGAAAGTGGCTACACCTTC	CATRTGEESGYTF
.	TRBV30	.	TRBJ1-5	TGTGCCTGGAGTCGACAGGACAATCAGCCCCAGCATTTT	CAWSRQDNQPQHF
TRBD1	TRBV6-5	.	TRBJ2-1	TGTGCCAGCAGCTTAGTGACAGGGGGTGTCAATGAGCAGTTCTTC	CASSLVTGGVNEQFF
.	TRBV12-3/TRBV12-4	.	TRBJ2-1	TGTGCCAGCAGCTCACTAGGGAATGAGCAGTTCTTC	CASSSLGNEQFF
TRBD2	TRBV5-5	.	TRBJ2-3	TGTGCCAGCAGCTCAGCGGGGGCGAGCACAGATACGCAGTATTTT	CASSSAGASTDTQYF
.	TRBV9	.	TRBJ2-1	TGTGCCAGCAGCGTAGGCGGCGAGTCCTACAATGAGCAGTTCTTC	CASSVGGESYNEQFF
TRBD1	TRBV19	.	TRBJ1-5	TGTGCCAGTCCAATTGGGCCGGGACAGTCCAATCAGCCCCAGCATTTT	CASPIGPGQSNQPQHF
TRBD1	TRBV5-1	.	TRBJ1-4	TGCGCCAGCAGCTTGGCCACAGGGGGGATCGAAAAACTGTTTTTT	CASSLATGGIEKLFF
.	TRBV6-1	.	TRBJ1-1	TGTGCCAGCAGTGAACCACGGGGAGTGAACACTGAAGCTTTCTTT	CASSEPRGVNTEAFF
.	TRBV27	few	TRBJ1-6	TGTGCCAGCAGTTTATCTGGAGGGGCACCGAATTCACCCCTCCACTTT	CASSLSGGAPNSPLHF
TRBD1	TRBV9	.	TRBJ2-3	TGTGCCAGCAGCGTCGCGGACAGGGGTATAGTCGGGAGCACAGATACGCAGTATTTT	CASSVADRGIVGSTDTQYF